These 14 T cell receptor beta chains share one sample of origin, sequenced in a study of cytomegalovirus exposure and HLA in healthy donors. This PCR relied on a set of 60 Vbeta primers and 13 Jbeta primers. The method was immunoSEQ multiplex PCR; TCRdb's version includes in-frame clones alone and lacks a portion of them. Of about 140,000 clones in the sample, roughly 75% were seen once. Sequences were obtained from PBMCs. Receptors originate from a man in his late teens or twenties in good health and CMV-seropositive.

V usage is TRBV5-4 and J usage is TRBJ1-2; 9 positions agree with TRBD1. V gave up 0 bases and J gave up 4 bases; unmatched junction bases: 4. Looked up from germline, CDR1 is SGHNT and CDR2 is YYREEE (reference sequence). The CDR3 has 15 amino acids. The chain's CDR3 is CASSLGGQGLYGYTF. The CDR3 DNA reads as TGTGCCAGCAGCTTGGGGGGACAGGGCCTCTATGGCTACACCTTC.

This chain links TRBV6-5 with TRBJ2-5; D possibly corresponds to TRBD1 (5 bases). Matching the DNA end better, TRBJ2-7 makes the J call doubtful. The CDR3 length is 14 residues. The germline V gene encodes CDR1 MNHEY and CDR2 SVGAGI. CDR3 in DNA: TGTGCCAGCAGTTATGTCAGGGCGACGGGCGAGCAGTACTTC. This encodes CASSYVRATGEQYF.

The chain couples TRBV7-9 to TRBJ2-1; 10 bases match TRBD2. CDR1 and CDR2 from the germline V gene are SEHNR and FQNEAQ (reference sequence). The CDR3 runs 15 residues. The trim removed 5 bases at V and 6 bases at J, leaving 7 bases unmatched. CDR3 nucleotide sequence: TGTGCCAGCAGCGTCCAGCGGGAGGGATTCAATGAGCAGTTCTTC. Residues: CASSVQREGFNEQFF.

The sample holds a few counts of this clone. This rearrangement joins TRBV4-1 to TRBJ2-1; 7 nucleotides match TRBD2. CDR3 length: 17 residues. From germline, CDR1 is MGHRA and CDR2 YSYEKL. With 3 bases clipped from V and 4 bases from J, the junction kept 12 bases outside the gene matches. In DNA, the CDR3 is TGCGCCAGCAGCCAGCCCCAGCGGGGAAGGACTTACAATGAGCAGTTCTTC. Residues: CASSQPQRGRTYNEQFF.

This clone was seen a handful of times. The chain joins TRBV7-9 to TRBJ1-4; D not resolved. This CDR3 spans 15 amino acids. V lost 4 bases and J 3 bases, leaving 12 bases between the germline ends. Germline-derived CDR1 and CDR2 are SEHNR and FQNEAQ (reference sequence). Here the CDR3 reads CASSSVGRANEKLFF. DNA of the CDR3: TGTGCCAGCAGCTCTGTAGGGCGGGCTAATGAAAAACTGTTTTTT.

The chain joins TRBV27 to TRBJ2-3, with 12 bases identical to TRBD2. The CDR3 loop spans 20 amino acids. The V segment lost 5 bases and the J segment 0 bases; nucleotides outside the gene matches: 15. Germline CDR1 is MNHEY and CDR2 is SMNVEV (reference sequence). The CDR3 DNA is TGTGCCAGCAGTCCATCTACTCCCCAGACTAGCGGGGGTAGCACAGATACGCAGTATTTT. It specifies CASSPSTPQTSGGSTDTQYF.

The gene calls are TRBV5-4 and TRBJ2-4; possibly TRBD1 for D (5 bases). The CDR3 contains 14 residues. Germline V CDR1 and CDR2: SGHNT, YYREEE (reference sequence). Trimming took 5 bases from V and 5 from J, leaving 14 bases between them. In DNA form, the CDR3 reads TGTGCCAGCAGTCAGGCAGGGTACGAAAACATTCAGTACTTC. It yields the protein CASSQAGYENIQYF.

This clone was seen only a few times. The V gene is TRBV27, the J gene TRBJ1-4, with D possibly TRBD1 on 6 matching bases. The germline V and J ends were trimmed by 2 bases and 5 bases, with 12 bases remaining between them. Per the germline V gene, CDR1 is MNHEY and CDR2 is SMNVEV (reference sequence). The CDR3 has 15 residues. CDR3 DNA sequence: TGTGCCAGCAGTTTAATGGGGGCCGAGAATGAAAAACTGTTTTTT. Its translation is CASSLMGAENEKLFF.

A few counts support this clone. This rearrangement joins TRBV10-3 to TRBJ2-1; maybe TRBD1 (7 bases). The CDR3 contains 16 residues. The germline CDR1 and CDR2 sequences are ENHRY and SYGVKD. V lost 2 bases and J 0 bases, leaving 11 bases between the germline ends. CDR3 residues: CAISEQGGSSYNEQFF. The CDR3 nucleotides are TGTGCCATCAGTGAGCAGGGGGGATCCTCCTACAATGAGCAGTTCTTC.

This clone came up once. DNA of the CDR3: TGTGCCAGCAGCTTAGCGGGAGTAATGAACGAGCAGTACTTC. Translation: CASSLAGVMNEQYF. The chain employs TRBV28 and TRBJ2-7; TRBD2 aligns across 9 bases. The CDR3 consists of 14 residues. The V gene's germline CDR1 is MDHEN and CDR2 SYDVKM. V dropped 6 bases and J dropped 5; count of bases not matched to a gene: 8.

This chain joins TRBV2 and TRBJ2-7; D might be TRBD1 (6 bases). CDR3 length: 15 amino acids. Germline-derived CDR1 and CDR2 are SNHLY and FYNNEI. V lost 9 bases to trimming and J lost 2 bases, with 20 bases between them. CDR3 nucleotide sequence: TGTGCCAGTTCTGATGGGGAGACAGGAACCTACGAGCAGTACTTC. Protein: CASSDGETGTYEQYF.

The CDR3 sequence is CASSFQGAHYGYTF. As DNA, the CDR3 is TGTGCCAGCAGTTTCCAGGGGGCGCACTATGGCTACACCTTC. The V gene is TRBV28, the J gene TRBJ1-2, with 8 bases lining up with TRBD1. V lost 3 bases and J lost 3; bases outside the gene matches: 3. From germline, CDR1 is MDHEN and CDR2 SYDVKM. This CDR3 is built from 14 residues.

V and J are TRBV4-2 and TRBJ1-1; D uncertain. V lost 4 bases and J lost 7, with 16 bases in between. The CDR3 has 14 residues. Germline CDR1 reads LGHNA; CDR2 reads YNFKEQ. CDR3 sequence (DNA): TGTGCCAGCAGCCCCCAGTTTCAGGATCGTGAAGCTTTCTTT. This gives the protein CASSPQFQDREAFF.

The V call is TRBV7-2, the J call TRBJ2-1; 9 nucleotides agree with TRBD2. J gave up 6 bases and V 5 bases, and 20 bases lay outside the gene matches. Germline V lookup: CDR1 SGHTA, CDR2 FQGNSA. This CDR3 spans 19 amino acids. The chain's CDR3 is CASSPPPRFRGRAPNEQFF. The DNA of the CDR3 is TGTGCCAGCAGCCCACCCCCCCGTTTTCGCGGGAGGGCACCCAATGAGCAGTTCTTC. The full variable domain, completed using reference TRBV7-2 and TRBJ2-1, is GAGVSQSPSNKVTEKGKDVELRCDPISGHTALYWYRQSLGQGLEFLIYFQGNSAPDKSGLPSDRFSAERTGGSVSTLTIQRTQQEDSAVYLCASSPPPRFRGRAPNEQFFGPGTRLTVL.